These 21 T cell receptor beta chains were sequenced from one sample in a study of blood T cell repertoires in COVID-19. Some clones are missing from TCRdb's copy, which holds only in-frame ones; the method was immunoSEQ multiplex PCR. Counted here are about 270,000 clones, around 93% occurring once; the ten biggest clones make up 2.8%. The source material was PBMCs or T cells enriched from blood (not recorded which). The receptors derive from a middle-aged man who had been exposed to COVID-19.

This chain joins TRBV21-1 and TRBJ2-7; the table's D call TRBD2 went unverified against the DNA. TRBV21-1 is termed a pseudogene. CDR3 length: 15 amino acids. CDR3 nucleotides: TGTGCCAGCAACCCGGGAGGCTGTTTACTTGGCGAGCAGTACTTC. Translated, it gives CASNPGGCLLGEQYF.

The CDR3 reads CASSERTGNTEAFF. Here the CDR3 DNA reads TGTGCCAGCAGTGAACGGACAGGAAACACTGAAGCTTTCTTT. The chain couples TRBV25-1 to TRBJ1-1, with 7 bases aligning to TRBD1. Trimming removed 2 bases from V and 2 bases from J; junction bases left unmatched: 2. This CDR3 region has 14 residues. Germline CDR1 and CDR2: MGHDK and SYGVNS.

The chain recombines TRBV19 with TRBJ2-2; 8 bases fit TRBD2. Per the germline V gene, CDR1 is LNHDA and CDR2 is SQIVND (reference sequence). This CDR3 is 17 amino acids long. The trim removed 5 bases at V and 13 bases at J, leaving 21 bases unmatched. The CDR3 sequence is CASSLLESGGRVYRLFF. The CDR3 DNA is TGTGCCAGTAGTCTCCTAGAGAGCGGGGGACGAGTTTATAGGCTGTTTTTT.

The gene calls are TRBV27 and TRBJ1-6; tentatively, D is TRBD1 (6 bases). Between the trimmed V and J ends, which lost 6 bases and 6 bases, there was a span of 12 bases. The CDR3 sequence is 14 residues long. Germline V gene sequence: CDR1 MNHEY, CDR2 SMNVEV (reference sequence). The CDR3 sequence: CASRQGSINSPLHF. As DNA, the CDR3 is TGTGCCAGCAGACAGGGTTCTATTAATTCACCCCTCCACTTT.

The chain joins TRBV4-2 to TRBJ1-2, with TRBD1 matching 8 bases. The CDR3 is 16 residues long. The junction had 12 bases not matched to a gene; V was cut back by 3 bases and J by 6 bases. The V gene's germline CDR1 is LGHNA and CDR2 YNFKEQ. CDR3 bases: TGTGCCAGCAGCCAGGGTAGGGCAGGGGGCATTCATGGCTACACCTTC. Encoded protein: CASSQGRAGGIHGYTF.

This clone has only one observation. In nucleotides, the CDR3 is TGTGCCAGCAGCTGGGGGACAGGTAACACTGAAGCTTTCTTT. The encoded protein is CASSWGTGNTEAFF. The rearrangement joins TRBV7-9 to TRBJ1-1, with TRBD1 matching 8 bases. Germline V gives CDR1 SEHNR, CDR2 FQNEAQ (reference sequence). This CDR3 contains 14 residues. V lost 4 bases, J lost 2 bases, and 3 bases stayed unmatched.

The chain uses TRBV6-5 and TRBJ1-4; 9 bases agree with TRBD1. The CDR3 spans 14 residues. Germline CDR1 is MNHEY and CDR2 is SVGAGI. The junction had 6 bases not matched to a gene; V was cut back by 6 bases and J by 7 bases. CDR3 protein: CASRTGGPGEKLFF. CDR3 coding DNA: TGTGCCAGCAGGACAGGGGGGCCAGGTGAAAAACTGTTTTTT.

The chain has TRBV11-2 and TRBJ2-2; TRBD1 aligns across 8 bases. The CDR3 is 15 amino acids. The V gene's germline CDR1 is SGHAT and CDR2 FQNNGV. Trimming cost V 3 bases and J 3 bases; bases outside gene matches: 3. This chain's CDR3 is CASSFRGPYTGELFF. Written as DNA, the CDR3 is TGTGCCAGCAGCTTCAGGGGGCCTTACACCGGGGAGCTGTTTTTT.

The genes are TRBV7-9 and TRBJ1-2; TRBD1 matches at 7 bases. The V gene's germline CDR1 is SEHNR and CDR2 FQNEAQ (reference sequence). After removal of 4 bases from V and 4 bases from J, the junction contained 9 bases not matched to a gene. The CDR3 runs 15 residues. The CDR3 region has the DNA TGTGCCAGCAGCTCAGGGACAGCGAAAGGCTATGGCTACACCTTC. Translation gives CASSSGTAKGYGYTF.

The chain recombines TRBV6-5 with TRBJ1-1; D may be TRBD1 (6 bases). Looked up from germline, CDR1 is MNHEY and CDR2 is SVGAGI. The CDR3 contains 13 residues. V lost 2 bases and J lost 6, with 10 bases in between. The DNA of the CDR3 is TGTGCCAGCAGTTACCCGGGACACGCTGAAGCTTTCTTT. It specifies CASSYPGHAEAFF.

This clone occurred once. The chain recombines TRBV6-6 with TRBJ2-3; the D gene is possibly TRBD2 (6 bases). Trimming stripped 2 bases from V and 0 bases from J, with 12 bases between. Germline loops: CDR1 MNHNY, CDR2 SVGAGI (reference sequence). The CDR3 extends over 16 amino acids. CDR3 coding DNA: TGTGCCAGCAGTTACGCAGACGGGACTAGCACAGATACGCAGTATTTT. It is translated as CASSYADGTSTDTQYF.

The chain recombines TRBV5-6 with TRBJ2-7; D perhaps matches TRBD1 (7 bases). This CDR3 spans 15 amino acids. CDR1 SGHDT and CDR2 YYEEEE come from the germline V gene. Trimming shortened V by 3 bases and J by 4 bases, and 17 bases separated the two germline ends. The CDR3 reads CASSYGSGRGYEQYF. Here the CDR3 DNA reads TGTGCCAGCAGCTACGGGAGCGGCAGGGGGTACGAGCAGTACTTC.

CDR3: CASRTNSGSGAGELFF. The CDR3 coding sequence is TGTGCCAGCAGGACAAATAGCGGGAGTGGGGCCGGGGAGCTGTTTTTT. The chain links TRBV28 to TRBJ2-2, with TRBD2 matching over 9 bases. V lost 6 bases and J lost 6; bases outside the gene matches: 11. This CDR3 is built from 16 residues. Per the germline V gene, CDR1 is MDHEN and CDR2 is SYDVKM. The entire variable domain, with the rest obtained from reference TRBV28 and TRBJ2-2, is as follows: DVKVTQSSRYLVKRTGEKVFLECVQDMDHENMFWYRQDPGLGLRLIYFSYDVKMKEKGDIPEGYSVSREKKERFSLILESASTNQTSMYLCASRTNSGSGAGELFFGEGSRLTVL.

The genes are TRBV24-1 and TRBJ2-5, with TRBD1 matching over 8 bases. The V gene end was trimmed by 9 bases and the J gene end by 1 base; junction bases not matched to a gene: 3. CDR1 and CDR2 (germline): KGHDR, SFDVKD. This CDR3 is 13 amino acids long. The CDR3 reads CATSQGAQETQYF. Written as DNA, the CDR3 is TGTGCCACCTCCCAGGGGGCCCAAGAGACCCAGTACTTC.

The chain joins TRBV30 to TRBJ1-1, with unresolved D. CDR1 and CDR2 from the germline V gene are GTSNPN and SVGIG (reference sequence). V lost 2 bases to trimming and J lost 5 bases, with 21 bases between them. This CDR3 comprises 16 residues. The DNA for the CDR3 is TGTGCCTGGAGTTACACCCCGGGAAGGTCATGGACTGAAGCTTTCTTT. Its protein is CAWSYTPGRSWTEAFF. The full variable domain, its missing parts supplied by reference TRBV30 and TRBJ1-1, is SQTIHQWPATLVQPVGSPLSLECTVEGTSNPNLYWYRQAAGRGLQLLFYSVGIGQISSEVPQNLSASRPQDRQFILSSKKLLLSDSGFYLCAWSYTPGRSWTEAFFGQGTRLTVV.

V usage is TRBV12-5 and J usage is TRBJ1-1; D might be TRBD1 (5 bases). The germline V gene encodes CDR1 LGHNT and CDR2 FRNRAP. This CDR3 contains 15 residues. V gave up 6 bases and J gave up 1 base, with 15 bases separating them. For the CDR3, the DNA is TGTGCTAGTGGCTTTATTAATACAGGGAACACTGAAGCTTTCTTT. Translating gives CASGFINTGNTEAFF. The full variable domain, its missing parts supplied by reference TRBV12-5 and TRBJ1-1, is DARVTQTPRHKVTEMGQEVTMRCQPILGHNTVFWYRQTMMQGLELLAYFRNRAPLDDSGMPKDRFSAEMPDATLATLKIQPSEPRDSAVYFCASGFINTGNTEAFFGQGTRLTVV.

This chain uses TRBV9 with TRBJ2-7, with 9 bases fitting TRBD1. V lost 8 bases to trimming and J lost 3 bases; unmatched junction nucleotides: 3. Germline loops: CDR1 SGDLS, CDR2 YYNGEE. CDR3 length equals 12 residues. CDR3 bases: TGTGCCAGGGGGGACAGGGTCTACGAGCAGTACTTC. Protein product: CARGDRVYEQYF.

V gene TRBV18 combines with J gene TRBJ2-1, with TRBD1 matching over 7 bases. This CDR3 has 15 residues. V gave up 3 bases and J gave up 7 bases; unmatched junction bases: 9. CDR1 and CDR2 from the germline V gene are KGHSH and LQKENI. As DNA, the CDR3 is TGTGCCAGCTCACCGGGACAGAATATTTTTAATGAGCAGTTCTTC. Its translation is CASSPGQNIFNEQFF.

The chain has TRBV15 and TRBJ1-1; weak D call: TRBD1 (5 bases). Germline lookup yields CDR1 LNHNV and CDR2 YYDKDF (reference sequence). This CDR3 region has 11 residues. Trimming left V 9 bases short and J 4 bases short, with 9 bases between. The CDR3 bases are TGTGCCACTAGGGGAGGCACTGAAGCTTTCTTT. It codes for CATRGGTEAFF.

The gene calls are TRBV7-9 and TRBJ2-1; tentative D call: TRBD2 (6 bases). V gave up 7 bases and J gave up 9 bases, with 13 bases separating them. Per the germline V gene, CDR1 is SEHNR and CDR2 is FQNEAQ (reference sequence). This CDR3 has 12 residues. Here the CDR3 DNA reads TGTGCCAGCACGGAGGGGCGGGGTGAGCAGTTCTTC. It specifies CASTEGRGEQFF.

The DNA of the CDR3 is TGTGCCAGCAGCTTGCGGGACCCCTCCGAGACCCAGTACTTC. Amino acid sequence: CASSLRDPSETQYF. This chain links TRBV7-8 with TRBJ2-5; the D gene is possibly TRBD2 (6 bases). The CDR3 has 14 amino acids. Trimming removed 3 bases at V and 5 bases at J, with 13 bases between. Germline CDR1 reads SGHVS; CDR2 reads FQNEAQ.